A selection of T cell receptor beta chains follows, all from one sample in a study of T cell repertoires in cytomegalovirus infection. From the reads, TCRdb called clonotypes with MiXCR, one entry per CDR3 protein. The sample contains around 360,000 distinct CDR3 sequences, approximately 35% of which appear only once. Their recognized antigens are unknown. The sequencing used cultured PBMCs, collected from culture after CMV antigen stimulation. The receptors stem from a human donor in good health (CMV status not recorded). Some clones in this sample may be carry-over from other donors' samples. Each CDR3 is given with its conserved first and last residue. The order of the fields is clone size, D gene, V gene, J gene, CDR3 DNA, CDR3 protein. A D gene is named only where the DNA matches it firmly. The listing skips clone size in some rows; elsewhere it reads once, few, many or a size class.

clone size: .; D gene: .; V gene: TRBV12-3/TRBV12-4; J gene: TRBJ1-6; CDR3 DNA: TGTGCCAGCAGCCCCACCGGGACCGGAGCTAATTCACCCCTCCACTTT; CDR3 protein: CASSPTGTGANSPLHF
clone size: few; D gene: TRBD1; V gene: TRBV5-4; J gene: TRBJ2-2; CDR3 DNA: TGTGCCAGCAGCACGACCGGGACAGGGGACACCGGGGAGCTGTTTTTT; CDR3 protein: CASSTTGTGDTGELFF
clone size: .; D gene: TRBD2; V gene: TRBV28; J gene: TRBJ2-1; CDR3 DNA: TGTGCCAGCAGCCAGGGACTAGCGGGAGGGTCCTACAATGAGCAGTTCTTC; CDR3 protein: CASSQGLAGGSYNEQFF
clone size: few; D gene: .; V gene: TRBV7-2; J gene: TRBJ2-5; CDR3 DNA: TGTGCCAGCAGCTCCGCTTCGACAGGCTACCAAGAGACCCAGTACTTC; CDR3 protein: CASSSASTGYQETQYF
clone size: few; D gene: TRBD2; V gene: TRBV4-3; J gene: TRBJ2-2; CDR3 DNA: TGCGCCAGCAGCCAAGCCAGACTAGCGAGGAACACCGGGGAGCTGTTTTTT; CDR3 protein: CASSQARLARNTGELFF
clone size: few; D gene: .; V gene: TRBV7-9; J gene: TRBJ2-7; CDR3 DNA: TGTGCCAGCAGCCCCTCCGGGGGAACCTACGAGCAGTACTTC; CDR3 protein: CASSPSGGTYEQYF
clone size: few; D gene: .; V gene: TRBV12-3/TRBV12-4; J gene: TRBJ2-3; CDR3 DNA: TGTGCCAGCAGTTTCTGGACGAGCACAGATACGCAGTATTTT; CDR3 protein: CASSFWTSTDTQYF
clone size: .; D gene: TRBD2; V gene: TRBV6-2/TRBV6-3; J gene: TRBJ2-2; CDR3 DNA: TGTGCCACCAAGCGGGAGCTCCACACCGGGGAGCTGTTTTTT; CDR3 protein: CATKRELHTGELFF
clone size: few; D gene: .; V gene: TRBV7-6; J gene: TRBJ2-3; CDR3 DNA: TGTGCCAGCAGCTTAGGACAGGCTAGAGCAGTCCCAGATACGCAGTATTTT; CDR3 protein: CASSLGQARAVPDTQYF
clone size: .; D gene: .; V gene: TRBV2; J gene: TRBJ1-3; CDR3 DNA: TGTGCCACCCAGAGGACTACGGTTGTCTCTGGAAACACCATATATTTT; CDR3 protein: CATQRTTVVSGNTIYF
clone size: many; D gene: .; V gene: TRBV7-6; J gene: TRBJ2-3; CDR3 DNA: TGTGCCAGCAGCCCGCCGGCAGATACGCAGTATTTT; CDR3 protein: CASSPPADTQYF
clone size: .; D gene: .; V gene: TRBV7-3; J gene: TRBJ2-1; CDR3 DNA: TGTGCCAGCAGCTTATCTCGCGTTAGCTCCTACAATGAGCAGTTCTTC; CDR3 protein: CASSLSRVSSYNEQFF
clone size: .; D gene: .; V gene: TRBV11-3; J gene: TRBJ2-3; CDR3 DNA: TGTGCCAGCAGCGGGCAAGGGTTCGCGGGAAGTAGCACAGATACGCAGTATTTT; CDR3 protein: CASSGQGFAGSSTDTQYF
clone size: .; D gene: .; V gene: TRBV20-1; J gene: TRBJ2-5; CDR3 DNA: TGCAGTGCTACAGGGTTGGAGGAGACCCAGTACTTC; CDR3 protein: CSATGLEETQYF
clone size: .; D gene: .; V gene: TRBV7-8; J gene: TRBJ2-3; CDR3 DNA: TGTGCCAGCAGCTTAAGCGCGGGAATCACAGATACGCAGTATTTT; CDR3 protein: CASSLSAGITDTQYF
clone size: .; D gene: .; V gene: TRBV4-1; J gene: TRBJ2-5; CDR3 DNA: TGCGCCAGCAGCCAAGACCAGGCTCGAAGGGAGACCCAGTACTTC; CDR3 protein: CASSQDQARRETQYF
clone size: few; D gene: TRBD2; V gene: TRBV4-3; J gene: TRBJ2-5; CDR3 DNA: TGCGCCAGCAGCCAGACTAGCGGGAGATGGGGCCAAGAGACCCAGTACTTC; CDR3 protein: CASSQTSGRWGQETQYF
clone size: many; D gene: TRBD2; V gene: TRBV7-2; J gene: TRBJ2-6; CDR3 DNA: TGTGCCAGCAGCCTAGAACTAGCGGGTTCCTTCCTGACTTTC; CDR3 protein: CASSLELAGSFLTF
clone size: .; D gene: .; V gene: TRBV20-1; J gene: TRBJ2-1; CDR3 DNA: TGCAGTGCTAGACTAGCTATCAATGAGCAGTTCTTC; CDR3 protein: CSARLAINEQFF
clone size: .; D gene: .; V gene: TRBV20-1; J gene: TRBJ1-1; CDR3 DNA: TGCAGTGCTGTAACAGGAGGGTCGTGGGAAGCTTTCTTT; CDR3 protein: CSAVTGGSWEAFF
clone size: many; D gene: .; V gene: TRBV29-1; J gene: TRBJ2-5; CDR3 DNA: TGCAGCGTTCCGAAAGGTTCTGACTTCCTGGCTGAGACCCAGTACTTC; CDR3 protein: CSVPKGSDFLAETQYF
clone size: once; D gene: .; V gene: TRBV6-6; J gene: TRBJ1-1; CDR3 DNA: TGTGCCAGCAGTTATATCAGGAACACTGAAGCTTTCTTT; CDR3 protein: CASSYIRNTEAFF
clone size: many; D gene: TRBD2; V gene: TRBV4-3; J gene: TRBJ2-2; CDR3 DNA: TGCGCCAGCAGCCAAGGGGCGACTAGCGGACTCACCGGGGAGCTGTTTTTT; CDR3 protein: CASSQGATSGLTGELFF
clone size: .; D gene: TRBD2; V gene: TRBV6-2/TRBV6-3; J gene: TRBJ2-1; CDR3 DNA: TGTGCCAGCAGTTACGACCCCTTGCGGGAGCGCTGGAAAAATGAGCAGTTCTTC; CDR3 protein: CASSYDPLRERWKNEQFF
clone size: few; D gene: TRBD2; V gene: TRBV7-2; J gene: TRBJ2-1; CDR3 DNA: TGTGCCAGCAGCCCCCTATTGGCGGGAGGGTACAATGAGCAGTTCTTC; CDR3 protein: CASSPLLAGGYNEQFF
clone size: few; D gene: .; V gene: TRBV6-6; J gene: TRBJ2-7; CDR3 DNA: TGTGCCAGCAGTTACGAGGGAGCCTACGAGCAGTACTTC; CDR3 protein: CASSYEGAYEQYF
clone size: .; D gene: .; V gene: TRBV28; J gene: TRBJ1-1; CDR3 DNA: TGTGCCAGCAGTTTAATAGGCGGGATTGGCTGGGGCAGGGAGAACACTGAAGCTTTCTTT; CDR3 protein: CASSLIGGIGWGRENTEAFF
clone size: .; D gene: .; V gene: TRBV2; J gene: TRBJ1-5; CDR3 DNA: TGTGCCAGCAACTGGGGAGGGGGCAATCAGCCCCAGCATTTT; CDR3 protein: CASNWGGGNQPQHF
clone size: many; D gene: TRBD2; V gene: TRBV4-3; J gene: TRBJ2-1; CDR3 DNA: TGCGCCAGCAGCTTCGGACTAGCTGATTACAATGAGCAGTTCTTC; CDR3 protein: CASSFGLADYNEQFF
clone size: few; D gene: TRBD2; V gene: TRBV20-1; J gene: TRBJ2-1; CDR3 DNA: TGCAGCTCCCCTAGCGGGAGCTACAATGAGCAGTTCTTC; CDR3 protein: CSSPSGSYNEQFF
clone size: .; D gene: TRBD1; V gene: TRBV28; J gene: TRBJ1-2; CDR3 DNA: TGTGCCAGCACCCTGGACAGGATCTATGGCTACACCTTC; CDR3 protein: CASTLDRIYGYTF
clone size: many; D gene: TRBD2; V gene: TRBV7-2; J gene: TRBJ2-5; CDR3 DNA: TGTGCCAGCAGCTCATCTAGCGGGAGATACCAAGAGACCCAGTACTTC; CDR3 protein: CASSSSSGRYQETQYF
clone size: .; D gene: TRBD1; V gene: TRBV28; J gene: TRBJ2-2; CDR3 DNA: TGTGCCAGCAGTTCTTTTCTCAGGACAGGGGCGACCACCGGGGAGCTGTTTTTT; CDR3 protein: CASSSFLRTGATTGELFF
clone size: few; D gene: .; V gene: TRBV12-3/TRBV12-4; J gene: TRBJ1-2; CDR3 DNA: TGTGCCAGCAGTGCCCGCCTGGGAACCTATGGCTACACCTTC; CDR3 protein: CASSARLGTYGYTF
clone size: few; D gene: .; V gene: TRBV27; J gene: TRBJ2-3; CDR3 DNA: TGTGCCAGCAGTCCTGACAGAAGCACAGATACGCAGTATTTT; CDR3 protein: CASSPDRSTDTQYF
clone size: .; D gene: .; V gene: TRBV5-1; J gene: TRBJ1-1; CDR3 DNA: TGCGCCAGCAGCTTGGCTCCTAAGGAGCCTTCGGCTTTCTTT; CDR3 protein: CASSLAPKEPSAFF
clone size: .; D gene: TRBD2; V gene: TRBV4-3; J gene: TRBJ2-3; CDR3 DNA: TGCGCCAGCAGCTCAACGACTAGCGGGAGTACGACAGATACGCAGTATTTT; CDR3 protein: CASSSTTSGSTTDTQYF
clone size: few; D gene: .; V gene: TRBV15; J gene: TRBJ2-1; CDR3 DNA: TGTGCCACCAGCAGAGCCCGGGACTCCAATGAGCAGTTCTTC; CDR3 protein: CATSRARDSNEQFF
clone size: many; D gene: .; V gene: TRBV7-8; J gene: TRBJ1-2; CDR3 DNA: TGTGCCAGCAGCTTTGTACAGGGTGGCTACACCTTC; CDR3 protein: CASSFVQGGYTF
clone size: .; D gene: TRBD2; V gene: TRBV19; J gene: TRBJ2-7; CDR3 DNA: TGTGCCAGTAGGCCAACCCCGGGACTAGCGGGAAGCGAGCAGTACTTC; CDR3 protein: CASRPTPGLAGSEQYF
clone size: few; D gene: .; V gene: TRBV6-5; J gene: TRBJ1-4; CDR3 DNA: TGTGCCAGCAGCAACGGGGGTGAATCTAGAAAACTGTTTTTT; CDR3 protein: CASSNGGESRKLFF
clone size: many; D gene: TRBD2; V gene: TRBV7-2; J gene: TRBJ2-1; CDR3 DNA: TGTGCCAGCAGCTCGGGACTAGCGGGAGTAGGCGATGAGCAGTTCTTC; CDR3 protein: CASSSGLAGVGDEQFF
clone size: many; D gene: .; V gene: TRBV7-2; J gene: TRBJ2-4; CDR3 DNA: TGTGCCAGCAGCTTAGCACCGGGCCTCAGTACGAACATTCAGTACTTC; CDR3 protein: CASSLAPGLSTNIQYF
clone size: many; D gene: TRBD2; V gene: TRBV11-2; J gene: TRBJ2-7; CDR3 DNA: TGTGCCAGCAGCTTAGGGGGACTAGCGGCTGGGTCCTACGAGCAGTACTTC; CDR3 protein: CASSLGGLAAGSYEQYF
clone size: .; D gene: .; V gene: TRBV30; J gene: TRBJ1-1; CDR3 DNA: TGTGCCTGGAGTATATGGGGGGTGAACACTGAAGCTTTCTTT; CDR3 protein: CAWSIWGVNTEAFF
clone size: .; D gene: .; V gene: TRBV7-9; J gene: TRBJ2-2; CDR3 DNA: TGTGCCAGCACCCGAGGACCCGTCCCCGGGGAGCTGTTTTTT; CDR3 protein: CASTRGPVPGELFF
clone size: .; D gene: .; V gene: TRBV4-1; J gene: TRBJ2-4; CDR3 DNA: TGCGCCAGCAGCCAACATGTTGGAGTTCAGTACTTC; CDR3 protein: CASSQHVGVQYF
clone size: many; D gene: .; V gene: TRBV7-2; J gene: TRBJ1-3; CDR3 DNA: TGTGCCAGCAGCTTCCTGGCTAGACTGAAGTCTGGAAACACCATATATTTT; CDR3 protein: CASSFLARLKSGNTIYF
clone size: few; D gene: .; V gene: TRBV7-6; J gene: TRBJ1-2; CDR3 DNA: TGTGCCAGCAGCTTAGCCCCGGACCTCGCGGTTGGCTACACCTTC; CDR3 protein: CASSLAPDLAVGYTF
clone size: .; D gene: .; V gene: TRBV12-3/TRBV12-4; J gene: TRBJ2-3; CDR3 DNA: TGTGCCAGCAGCCTAAGCAGACCCACAGATACGCAGTATTTT; CDR3 protein: CASSLSRPTDTQYF
clone size: .; D gene: .; V gene: TRBV12-3/TRBV12-4; J gene: TRBJ1-5; CDR3 DNA: TGTGCCAGCAGTCGGGGGGGCTATAGCAATCAGCCCCAGCATTTT; CDR3 protein: CASSRGGYSNQPQHF
clone size: .; D gene: .; V gene: TRBV11-2; J gene: TRBJ2-1; CDR3 DNA: TGTGCCAGCGGGACTCGTTCCCCGGATGAGCAGTTCTTC; CDR3 protein: CASGTRSPDEQFF